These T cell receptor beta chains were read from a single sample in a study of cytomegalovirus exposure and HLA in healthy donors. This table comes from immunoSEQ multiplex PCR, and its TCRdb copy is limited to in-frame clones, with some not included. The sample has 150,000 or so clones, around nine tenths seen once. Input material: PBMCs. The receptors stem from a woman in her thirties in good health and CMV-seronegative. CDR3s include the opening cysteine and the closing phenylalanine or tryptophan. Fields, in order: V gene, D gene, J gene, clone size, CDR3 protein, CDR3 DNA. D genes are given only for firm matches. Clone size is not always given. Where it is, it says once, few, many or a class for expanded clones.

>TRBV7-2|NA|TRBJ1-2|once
CASSLAFGGLYGYTF
TGTGCCAGCAGCTTAGCGTTTGGCGGACTCTATGGCTACACCTTC
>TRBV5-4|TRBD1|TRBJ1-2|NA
CASTSRQGASFRGGYTF
TGTGCCAGCACCTCAAGACAGGGGGCATCCTTTAGAGGCGGCTACACCTTC
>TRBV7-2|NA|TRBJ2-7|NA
CASSFDPGGWEQYF
TGTGCCAGCAGCTTTGATCCAGGGGGGTGGGAGCAGTACTTC
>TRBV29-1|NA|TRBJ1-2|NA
CSVTGGEWDGYTF
TGCAGCGTGACCGGGGGGGAATGGGATGGCTACACCTTC
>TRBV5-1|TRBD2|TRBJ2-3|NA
CASSFYTSDLYDTQYF
TGCGCCAGCAGCTTCTATACTAGCGACCTCTATGATACGCAGTATTTT
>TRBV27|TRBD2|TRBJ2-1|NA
CASGDRGGPNEQFF
TGTGCCAGCGGCGATCGGGGGGGCCCCAATGAGCAGTTCTTC
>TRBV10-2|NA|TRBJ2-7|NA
CASIGDSSYEQYF
TGCGCCAGCATCGGGGACTCGTCCTACGAGCAGTACTTC
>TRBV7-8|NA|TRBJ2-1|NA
CASSLILAGEQFF
TGTGCCAGCAGCTTAATCCTAGCAGGTGAGCAGTTCTTC
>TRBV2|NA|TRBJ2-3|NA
CASSVEGFSTDTQYF
TGTGCCAGCAGTGTTGAGGGCTTTAGCACAGATACGCAGTATTTT
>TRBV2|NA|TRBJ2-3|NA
CASSGGPGSSTDTQYF
TGTGCCAGCAGTGGCGGCCCGGGGAGTAGCACAGATACGCAGTATTTT
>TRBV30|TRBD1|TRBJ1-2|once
CAWSVRTGGPFYGYTF
TGTGCCTGGAGTGTCCGGACAGGGGGTCCTTTCTATGGCTACACCTTC
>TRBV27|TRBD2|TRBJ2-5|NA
CASSFGGGAETQYF
TGTGCCAGCAGTTTTGGGGGGGGTGCCGAGACCCAGTACTTC
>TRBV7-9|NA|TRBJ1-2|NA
CASSWGGYYGYTF
TGTGCCAGCAGCTGGGGGGGATACTATGGCTACACCTTC
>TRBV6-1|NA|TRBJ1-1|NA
CASAGGTEAFF
TGTGCCAGCGCGGGGGGAACTGAAGCTTTCTTT
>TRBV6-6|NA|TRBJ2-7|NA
CASSYSGTSTYEQYF
TGTGCCAGCAGTTACTCGGGGACTTCTACATACGAGCAGTACTTC
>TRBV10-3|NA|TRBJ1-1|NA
CAIGRGDEAFF
TGTGCCATCGGCCGGGGGGATGAAGCTTTCTTT
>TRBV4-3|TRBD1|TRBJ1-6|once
CASGSTGDYSPLHF
TGCGCCAGCGGTTCGACAGGGGATTATTCACCCCTCCACTTT
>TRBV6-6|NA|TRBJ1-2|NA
CASSFTVYGYTF
TGTGCCAGCAGTTTTACAGTCTATGGCTACACCTTC